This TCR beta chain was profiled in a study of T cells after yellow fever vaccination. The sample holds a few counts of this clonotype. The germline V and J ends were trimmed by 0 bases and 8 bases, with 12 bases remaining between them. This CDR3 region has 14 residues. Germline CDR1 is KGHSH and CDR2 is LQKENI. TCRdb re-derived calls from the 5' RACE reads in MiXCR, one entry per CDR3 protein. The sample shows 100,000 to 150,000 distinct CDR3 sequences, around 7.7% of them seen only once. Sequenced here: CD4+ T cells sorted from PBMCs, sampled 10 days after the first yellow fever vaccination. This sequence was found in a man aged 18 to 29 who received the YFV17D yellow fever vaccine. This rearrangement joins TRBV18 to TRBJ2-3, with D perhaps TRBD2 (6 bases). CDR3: CASSPPLAGGTQYF. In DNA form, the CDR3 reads TGTGCCAGCTCACCACCACTAGCAGGAGGTACGCAGTATTTT.